This TCR beta chain was profiled in a study of T cells after posttransplantation cyclophosphamide. Method: immunoSEQ multiplex PCR; TCRdb's copy keeps in-frame clones and lacks some. The sample consists of some 37,000 clones, 78% of them appearing once. Cyclophosphamide on days +3 and +4 followed busulfan-fludarabine conditioning and a marrow graft. Note on this clone: Its antigen is not known.

General study findings and limits: Later post-transplant blood repertoires were often dominated by donor CD8+ memory clones. Recipient CMV seropositivity and CMV reactivation strongly tracked TRB clonality. Skin or GI-infiltrating T cells shared few TRB sequences with blood.

This CDR3 spans 15 amino acids. Germline assignment: CDR1 MNHEY and CDR2 SMNVEV (reference sequence). Trimming took 3 bases from V and 5 from J; bases not matched to a gene: 6. The genes are TRBV27 and TRBJ2-1; 8 positions agree with TRBD1. The sequence was obtained from a female patient in her thirties or forties who received an allogeneic stem cell transplant from a related donor, was CMV-positive, and had no GVHD. Part of the T cells may come from the graft donor. This specimen consisted of CD4+ T cells sorted from blood, obtained around 2,000 days after a stem cell transplant with posttransplant cyclophosphamide. The CDR3 nucleotides read TGTGCCAGCAGTTTCGAGGGACAGGCGAACAATGAGCAGTTCTTC. Its protein product is CASSFEGQANNEQFF.